These 28 T cell receptor beta chains originate from one sample sequenced in a study of technical replicates of blood from a handful of donors. Assay: immunoSEQ multiplex PCR; the TCRdb copy retains only in-frame clones and omits some. The sample holds 74,000 or so clones; about 96% are singletons and the top ten take about 0.3%. Sequencing was done on a sample of T cells isolated from PBMCs. These receptors were obtained from a human donor in good health.

The chain recombines TRBV19 with TRBJ1-1; 9 positions agree with TRBD1. The germline CDR1 and CDR2 sequences are LNHDA and SQIVND (reference sequence). The CDR3 contains 17 residues. V was clipped by 2 bases and J by 4 bases; unmatched bases: 11. The CDR3: CASSIPGQGFVSTEAFF. The CDR3 nucleotides read TGTGCCAGTAGTATACCGGGACAGGGTTTTGTTAGCACTGAAGCTTTCTTT.

J is TRBJ2-4 and V is TRBV11-3, with 7 bases aligning to TRBD1. Germline CDR1 and CDR2: SGHNT and YENEEA. Unmatched junction bases numbered 14, after V lost 4 bases and J lost 8 bases. CDR3 length: 16 amino acids. The CDR3: CASSSETGLLADIQYF. The CDR3 region has the DNA TGTGCCAGCAGCTCAGAGACAGGGCTCCTAGCAGACATTCAGTACTTC.

The gene calls are TRBV12-5 and TRBJ2-2; 7 nucleotides line up with TRBD1. This CDR3 spans 14 amino acids. The J segment lost 4 bases and the V segment lost 6 bases, leaving 5 bases of the junction unmatched. Germline CDR1 is LGHNT and CDR2 is FRNRAP. The CDR3: CASGPTGATGELFF. The CDR3 bases are TGTGCTAGTGGGCCTACAGGGGCCACCGGGGAGCTGTTTTTT.

The CDR3 region is CASSLGTSGKETQYF. The DNA of the CDR3 is TGTGCCAGCAGCTTAGGGACTAGCGGAAAAGAGACCCAGTACTTC. The chain uses TRBV7-8 and TRBJ2-5; TRBD2 aligns across 10 bases. The CDR3 runs to 15 residues. V was clipped by 1 base and J by 3 bases; unmatched bases: 2. Looked up from germline, CDR1 is SGHVS and CDR2 is FQNEAQ. The full variable domain, with the rest looked up from reference TRBV7-8 and TRBJ2-5, is GAGVSQSPRYKVAKRGQDVALRCDPISGHVSLFWYQQALGQGPEFLTYFQNEAQLDKSGLPSDRFFAERPEGSVSTLKIQRTQQEDSAVYLCASSLGTSGKETQYFGPGTRLLVL.

This clone was detected only a few times. The chain recombines TRBV9 with TRBJ2-2; 10 positions agree with TRBD2. With 0 bases clipped from V and 4 bases from J, the junction kept 9 bases outside the gene matches. The CDR3 covers 18 residues. Germline lookup yields CDR1 SGDLS and CDR2 YYNGEE. CDR3 sequence reads: CASSVVEREGPGTGELFF. The DNA of the CDR3 is TGTGCCAGCAGCGTAGTAGAGCGGGAGGGCCCGGGCACCGGGGAGCTGTTTTTT.

The V call is TRBV7-8, the J call TRBJ2-7; D not resolved. From germline, CDR1 is SGHVS and CDR2 FQNEAQ. The V end lost 3 bases, the J end lost 3 bases, and 12 bases lay between the germline ends. The CDR3 sequence is 14 residues long. CDR3 region: CASSLASADYEQYF. The DNA of the CDR3 is TGTGCCAGCAGCTTGGCCAGCGCGGACTACGAGCAGTACTTC.

The chain is built from TRBV27 and TRBJ2-1; D perhaps matches TRBD2 (6 bases). Germline V CDR1 and CDR2: MNHEY, SMNVEV (reference sequence). The CDR3 length is 16 residues. Trimming pared 0 bases from V and 3 bases from J, leaving 12 bases between. The CDR3 protein is CASSLSGRGGYNEQFF. CDR3 in DNA: TGTGCCAGCAGTTTATCAGGTCGGGGAGGCTACAATGAGCAGTTCTTC.

This clone came up once. V usage is TRBV10-3 and J usage is TRBJ1-5; TRBD1 might be the D (6 bases). The germline CDR1 and CDR2 sequences are ENHRY and SYGVKD. The CDR3 extends over 15 amino acids. V lost 3 bases to trimming and J lost 4 bases, with 13 bases between them. CDR3 DNA: TGTGCCATCAGTGACTCTCAGGGGATGAATCAGCCCCAGCATTTT. This translates into CAISDSQGMNQPQHF.

The chain combines TRBV11-3 with TRBJ1-5; D is possibly TRBD1 (5 bases). This CDR3 has 13 amino acids. Trimming cost V 2 bases and J 7 bases, with 9 bases left between them. CDR1 is SGHNT, CDR2 YENEEA, per germline. CDR3 DNA: TGTGCCAGCAGCTTAACAGGAACCCAGCCCCAGCATTTT. Translation gives CASSLTGTQPQHF.

The CDR3 DNA follows: TGTGCCAGCAGTATAGTTCTAAGCACAGATACGCAGTATTTT. Amino acids: CASSIVLSTDTQYF. The chain employs TRBV6-1 and TRBJ2-3; D is undetermined. Germline values: CDR1 MNHNS, CDR2 SASEGT. Trimming took 5 bases from V and 0 from J, leaving 9 bases between them. The CDR3 totals 14 residues.

The CDR3, as DNA: TGTGCCAGCAGAGTAGCGGGGGGAGATACGCAGTATTTT. It yields the protein CASRVAGGDTQYF. The J gene is TRBJ2-3, the V gene TRBV2; 10 bases agree with TRBD2. V shed 6 bases, J shed 5 bases, and the junction held 2 bases outside the gene matches. This CDR3 has 13 amino acids. Per the germline V gene, CDR1 is SNHLY and CDR2 is FYNNEI.

The chain couples TRBV30 to TRBJ2-1; D call uncertain. The germline gives CDR1 GTSNPN, CDR2 SVGIG (reference sequence). The V end lost 4 bases, the J end lost 1 base, and 11 bases lay between the germline ends. The CDR3 is 14 amino acids. The CDR3 coding sequence is TGTGCCTGGACTTCCAGCGCTTCCTACAATGAGCAGTTCTTC. Translation: CAWTSSASYNEQFF.

The rearrangement joins TRBV6-4 to TRBJ2-1; 7 bases line up with TRBD1. CDR1 is MRHNA, CDR2 SNTAGT, per germline. V shed 2 bases and J 3 bases; nucleotides not matched to a gene: 7. The CDR3 consists of 16 residues. CDR3 loop: CASSDLVAGGYNEQFF. The CDR3 coding sequence is TGTGCCAGCAGTGACCTTGTGGCAGGGGGCTACAATGAGCAGTTCTTC.

The V and J genes are TRBV10-3 and TRBJ2-5, with 15 bases that match TRBD2. V shed 10 bases and J 3 bases; nucleotides not matched to a gene: 6. Germline V lookup: CDR1 ENHRY, CDR2 SYGVKD. CDR3 length equals 15 residues. The CDR3 DNA sequence: TGTGCCACCGGGACTAGCGGGAGGTTAAAAGAGACCCAGTACTTC. Its protein is CATGTSGRLKETQYF.

The chain uses TRBV19 and TRBJ1-2; TRBD1 matches at 9 bases. Germline loops: CDR1 LNHDA, CDR2 SQIVND (reference sequence). V shed 3 bases and J 8 bases; nucleotides not matched to a gene: 4. The CDR3 runs to 13 residues. The CDR3 DNA sequence: TGTGCCAGTAGTATGACTACAGGGGGCGGCTACACCTTC. As protein: CASSMTTGGGYTF.

The rearrangement links TRBV2 to TRBJ2-1; 9 nucleotides agree with TRBD2. Germline CDR1 and CDR2: SNHLY and FYNNEI. This CDR3 region has 14 residues. V lost 6 bases, J lost 10 bases, and 10 bases stayed unmatched. For the CDR3, the DNA is TGTGCCAGCAGAGAATTAGCGGGAGCCCCCGAGCAGTTCTTC. Translation: CASRELAGAPEQFF.

V and J are TRBV6-4 and TRBJ2-7; a weak D match, TRBD1 (5 bases). Per the germline V gene, CDR1 is MRHNA and CDR2 is SNTAGT. The CDR3 loop spans 14 amino acids. V was clipped by 2 bases and J by 6 bases, with 14 bases between them. The CDR3 region is CASSDEAGLSEQYF. DNA of the CDR3: TGTGCCAGCAGTGACGAGGCAGGGTTGAGCGAGCAGTACTTC.

The chain links TRBV5-1 to TRBJ2-7, with a tentative D call TRBD2 (5 bases). The CDR3 consists of 12 residues. Trimming removed 1 base from V and 7 bases from J, with 9 bases in between. In germline, CDR1 is SGHRS, CDR2 YFSETQ. CDR3: CASSLSGGEQYF. CDR3 DNA sequence: TGCGCCAGCAGCTTGTCCGGCGGGGAGCAGTACTTC.

The J gene is TRBJ2-2, the V gene TRBV6-5, with D possibly being TRBD1 (6 bases). This CDR3 has 16 residues. V gave up 3 bases and J gave up 0 bases, with 11 bases separating them. Germline CDR1 MNHEY, CDR2 SVGAGI. The CDR3 DNA is TGTGCCAGCAGTTATAAAGGACAGCCGAACACCGGGGAGCTGTTTTTT. This translates into CASSYKGQPNTGELFF.

The table lists this clone with a count of one. The same CDR3 is also encoded by other DNA sequences in this sample. This sequence joins TRBV11-2 and TRBJ2-7; D perhaps matches TRBD1 (5 bases). The V gene's germline CDR1 is SGHAT and CDR2 FQNNGV. CDR3 length: 13 residues. Between the trimmed V and J ends, which lost 1 base and 1 base, there was a span of 5 bases. CDR3 in DNA: TGTGCCAGCAGCTTAGCAGGGTCCTACGAGCAGTACTTC. It is translated as CASSLAGSYEQYF.

The V gene is TRBV7-9, the J gene TRBJ2-1; no clear D gene. V lost 5 bases and J lost 4, with 18 bases in between. This CDR3 contains 16 residues. The germline V gene has CDR1 SEHNR and CDR2 FQNEAQ (reference sequence). CDR3 bases: TGTGCCAGCAGCCCCCTGACCCGCGGCATATACAATGAGCAGTTCTTC. Amino acid sequence: CASSPLTRGIYNEQFF.

The rearrangement links TRBV12-5 to TRBJ1-2; unclear D gene. The CDR3 sequence is 15 residues long. Germline V gene sequence: CDR1 LGHNT, CDR2 FRNRAP. V lost 0 bases to trimming and J lost 1 base, with 9 bases between them. The CDR3 DNA reads TGTGCTAGTGGTTTGGTACAGCAGATTAACTATGGCTACACCTTC. This codes for CASGLVQQINYGYTF.

This clone has just one count. V is TRBV6-6 and J is TRBJ2-5, with a possible D match to TRBD2 (5 bases). CDR3 length equals 13 residues. CDR1 is MNHNY and CDR2 is SVGAGI in the germline V gene (reference sequence). V dropped 8 bases and J dropped 2 bases, with 12 bases sitting between them. The CDR3 nucleotides read TGTGCCAGCTGGCGGGTGGGACAAGAGACCCAGTACTTC. Translation: CASWRVGQETQYF.

This clone has only one observation. The rearrangement links TRBV9 to TRBJ2-1; TRBD2 aligns across 9 bases. Germline-derived CDR1 and CDR2 are SGDLS and YYNGEE. The CDR3 length is 15 residues. Trimming cost V 2 bases and J 1 base; bases outside gene matches: 1. Here the CDR3 DNA reads TGTGCCAGCAGCGTGGGACTAGCTTCCTACAATGAGCAGTTCTTC. It codes for CASSVGLASYNEQFF.

The chain has TRBV9 and TRBJ2-1; no definite D call. V was cut by 3 bases and J by 0 bases, with 19 bases left in between. Germline CDR1 is SGDLS and CDR2 is YYNGEE. The CDR3 contains 18 residues. CDR3 amino acids: CASSDGSLSLASYNEQFF. The CDR3 DNA follows: TGTGCCAGCAGCGACGGGTCCCTCTCACTTGCCTCCTACAATGAGCAGTTCTTC.

The rearrangement links TRBV30 to TRBJ2-7; 10 bases map to TRBD1. The V gene end was trimmed by 5 bases and the J gene end by 5 bases; junction bases not matched to a gene: 9. This CDR3 comprises 14 residues. Germline-derived CDR1 and CDR2 are GTSNPN and SVGIG (reference sequence). The CDR3 DNA sequence: TGTGCCTGGGCAAAGGGACAGGGGAATGACGAGCAGTACTTC. This encodes CAWAKGQGNDEQYF.

The V call is TRBV9, the J call TRBJ2-2, with D perhaps TRBD1 (5 bases). V gave up 3 bases and J gave up 0 bases, with 6 bases separating them. CDR1 and CDR2 from the germline V gene are SGDLS and YYNGEE. The CDR3 runs to 14 residues. In nucleotides, the CDR3 is TGTGCCAGCAGCGGACAGCCGAACACCGGGGAGCTGTTTTTT. This gives the protein CASSGQPNTGELFF.

The chain employs TRBV11-2 and TRBJ1-3, with D unresolved. The ends were cut back, 0 bases at V and 0 bases at J, with 12 bases in the middle. Germline V CDR1 and CDR2: SGHAT, FQNNGV. This CDR3 has 17 amino acids. The CDR3 loop reads CASSLERLTASGNTIYF. In DNA, the CDR3 is TGTGCCAGCAGCTTAGAACGTCTCACAGCCTCTGGAAACACCATATATTTT.